These T cell receptor beta chains were read from a single sample in a study of blood T cell repertoires in COVID-19. Sequencing used immunoSEQ multiplex PCR; TCRdb keeps in-frame clones, though not all of them. Of 80,000 to 95,000 clones detected, roughly 88% appear once; the ten largest clones hold around an eighth. The specimen sequenced was peripheral blood. Receptor source: a human donor in a cohort sampled during active COVID-19. The CDR3 runs from the conserved cysteine through the conserved F or W. A D gene is named only where the DNA matches it firmly. Clone size is given for some rows only: seen once, a few or many times, or a class if the clone is expanded.

cdr3_nt: TGCGCCAGCAGCTTGGCCGCGGCAGAGCAAGAGACCCAGTACTTC
cdr3_aa: CASSLAAAEQETQYF
j_call: TRBJ2-5
clone_size: .
d_call: .
v_call: TRBV5-1

cdr3_nt: TGTGCCATCACCGGGGAGAAGGATGGCTACACCTTC
cdr3_aa: CAITGEKDGYTF
j_call: TRBJ1-2
clone_size: .
d_call: .
v_call: TRBV10-3

cdr3_nt: TGTGCCAGCAGCGTCCTTGAGTCCTATGGCTACACCTTC
cdr3_aa: CASSVLESYGYTF
j_call: TRBJ1-2
clone_size: .
d_call: .
v_call: TRBV9

cdr3_nt: TGTGCCAGCAGCGCTACGAGGCAAGTCACAGATACGCAGTATTTT
cdr3_aa: CASSATRQVTDTQYF
j_call: TRBJ2-3
clone_size: .
d_call: .
v_call: TRBV2

cdr3_nt: TGTGCCAGCAGCAAATTGACGTGGCGAACGGGGAGGGGTGACACAGATACGCAGTATTTT
cdr3_aa: CASSKLTWRTGRGDTDTQYF
j_call: TRBJ2-3
clone_size: .
d_call: .
v_call: TRBV21-1

cdr3_nt: TGTGCCAGCCTCACAGGGGCGCGGGGCTACACCTTC
cdr3_aa: CASLTGARGYTF
j_call: TRBJ1-2
clone_size: .
d_call: TRBD1
v_call: TRBV28

cdr3_nt: TGTGCCAGCAGTCCTACAGGGATGCAGATCTATGGCTACACCTTC
cdr3_aa: CASSPTGMQIYGYTF
j_call: TRBJ1-2
clone_size: once
d_call: .
v_call: TRBV25-1

cdr3_nt: TGTGCCAGCAGCCAAGACCAGGGGGCGGATGGCTACACCTTC
cdr3_aa: CASSQDQGADGYTF
j_call: TRBJ1-2
clone_size: .
d_call: TRBD1
v_call: TRBV4-2

cdr3_nt: TGTGCCAGCAGCTTAGTAGTGTTTACCGGGGGATCCGAGCAGTACTTC
cdr3_aa: CASSLVVFTGGSEQYF
j_call: TRBJ2-7
clone_size: few
d_call: .
v_call: TRBV7-2

cdr3_nt: TGTGCCAGCAGCCCAGATTTTCAAGAGACCCAGTACTTC
cdr3_aa: CASSPDFQETQYF
j_call: TRBJ2-5
clone_size: .
d_call: .
v_call: TRBV7-9

cdr3_nt: TGTGCCAGCGGCAGGGGGCGAAATCAGCCCCAGCATTTT
cdr3_aa: CASGRGRNQPQHF
j_call: TRBJ1-5
clone_size: .
d_call: TRBD1
v_call: TRBV28

cdr3_nt: TGTGCCATCAGTCCGCAGGCTGCTGGTGGCTACACCTTC
cdr3_aa: CAISPQAAGGYTF
j_call: TRBJ1-2
clone_size: .
d_call: .
v_call: TRBV10-3

cdr3_nt: TGTGCCAGCAGCCCCAGACAGGGAACGACCATATATTTT
cdr3_aa: CASSPRQGTTIYF
j_call: TRBJ1-3
clone_size: once
d_call: TRBD1
v_call: TRBV3-1/TRBV3-2

cdr3_nt: TGCAGCGTTGAGGCAGGGGGCTCCTACAATGAGCAGTTCTTC
cdr3_aa: CSVEAGGSYNEQFF
j_call: TRBJ2-1
clone_size: .
d_call: TRBD1
v_call: TRBV29-1

cdr3_nt: TGTGCCAGCAGCCAAAGACCGGGACAGGGGAGCGGGAACACCATATATTTT
cdr3_aa: CASSQRPGQGSGNTIYF
j_call: TRBJ1-3
clone_size: .
d_call: TRBD1
v_call: TRBV16

cdr3_nt: TGTGCCAGCAGCCCGGACAGTTATGGCTACACCTTC
cdr3_aa: CASSPDSYGYTF
j_call: TRBJ1-2
clone_size: few
d_call: .
v_call: TRBV7-9

cdr3_nt: TGTGCCAGCAGCGTGACAGGTTTGGATTATGGCTACACCTTC
cdr3_aa: CASSVTGLDYGYTF
j_call: TRBJ1-2
clone_size: .
d_call: .
v_call: TRBV7-9

cdr3_nt: TGTGCCAGCAGCTCCGGACTAGCGGGAGTCAAATCGGGGGAGCAGTTCTTC
cdr3_aa: CASSSGLAGVKSGEQFF
j_call: TRBJ2-1
clone_size: .
d_call: TRBD2
v_call: TRBV7-3

cdr3_nt: TGTGCCACCAGTGATAGGGCAGGGGACGGCTACACCTTC
cdr3_aa: CATSDRAGDGYTF
j_call: TRBJ1-2
clone_size: few
d_call: .
v_call: TRBV24-1

cdr3_nt: TGCGCCAGCAGCCAACAGGGGACTAGCGGGGGTGGATATACGCAGTATTTT
cdr3_aa: CASSQQGTSGGGYTQYF
j_call: TRBJ2-3
clone_size: .
d_call: TRBD2
v_call: TRBV4-3

cdr3_nt: TGTGCCAGCAGCCCTGGACAGGGCTCTTATGGCTACACCTTC
cdr3_aa: CASSPGQGSYGYTF
j_call: TRBJ1-2
clone_size: .
d_call: TRBD1
v_call: TRBV5-6

cdr3_nt: TGTGCCAGCAGCTTGGACGGTCCAGGGGGCGCGAGGGAAACTTTCTTT
cdr3_aa: CASSLDGPGGARETFF
j_call: TRBJ1-1
clone_size: .
d_call: TRBD1
v_call: TRBV5-5

cdr3_nt: TGTGCCAGCAGCTTTGCGGAGTCCTACGAGCAGTACTTC
cdr3_aa: CASSFAESYEQYF
j_call: TRBJ2-7
clone_size: .
d_call: .
v_call: TRBV7-6

cdr3_nt: TGTGCCAGCAGCTCAGCCGGACTAGGGGCCGGGGAGCTGTTTTTT
cdr3_aa: CASSSAGLGAGELFF
j_call: TRBJ2-2
clone_size: .
d_call: TRBD2
v_call: TRBV7-9

cdr3_nt: TGCAGCGTTAGGACAGAACTATGGGGCTACACCTTC
cdr3_aa: CSVRTELWGYTF
j_call: TRBJ1-2
clone_size: once
d_call: .
v_call: TRBV29-1

cdr3_nt: TGTGCCAGCAGCCCCGGGACAGGGGCCTCTGGTTCACCCCTCCACTTT
cdr3_aa: CASSPGTGASGSPLHF
j_call: TRBJ1-6
clone_size: .
d_call: TRBD1
v_call: TRBV9

cdr3_nt: TGTGCCAGTAGTCAACTAGCGGGAGGGCCCGACACCGGGGAGCTGTTTTTT
cdr3_aa: CASSQLAGGPDTGELFF
j_call: TRBJ2-2
clone_size: .
d_call: TRBD2
v_call: TRBV19

cdr3_nt: TGTGCCAGCAGCTTAGAACCGGGACTAGCGGGGGATCGGTCCTACGAGCAGTACTTC
cdr3_aa: CASSLEPGLAGDRSYEQYF
j_call: TRBJ2-7
clone_size: .
d_call: TRBD2
v_call: TRBV7-2